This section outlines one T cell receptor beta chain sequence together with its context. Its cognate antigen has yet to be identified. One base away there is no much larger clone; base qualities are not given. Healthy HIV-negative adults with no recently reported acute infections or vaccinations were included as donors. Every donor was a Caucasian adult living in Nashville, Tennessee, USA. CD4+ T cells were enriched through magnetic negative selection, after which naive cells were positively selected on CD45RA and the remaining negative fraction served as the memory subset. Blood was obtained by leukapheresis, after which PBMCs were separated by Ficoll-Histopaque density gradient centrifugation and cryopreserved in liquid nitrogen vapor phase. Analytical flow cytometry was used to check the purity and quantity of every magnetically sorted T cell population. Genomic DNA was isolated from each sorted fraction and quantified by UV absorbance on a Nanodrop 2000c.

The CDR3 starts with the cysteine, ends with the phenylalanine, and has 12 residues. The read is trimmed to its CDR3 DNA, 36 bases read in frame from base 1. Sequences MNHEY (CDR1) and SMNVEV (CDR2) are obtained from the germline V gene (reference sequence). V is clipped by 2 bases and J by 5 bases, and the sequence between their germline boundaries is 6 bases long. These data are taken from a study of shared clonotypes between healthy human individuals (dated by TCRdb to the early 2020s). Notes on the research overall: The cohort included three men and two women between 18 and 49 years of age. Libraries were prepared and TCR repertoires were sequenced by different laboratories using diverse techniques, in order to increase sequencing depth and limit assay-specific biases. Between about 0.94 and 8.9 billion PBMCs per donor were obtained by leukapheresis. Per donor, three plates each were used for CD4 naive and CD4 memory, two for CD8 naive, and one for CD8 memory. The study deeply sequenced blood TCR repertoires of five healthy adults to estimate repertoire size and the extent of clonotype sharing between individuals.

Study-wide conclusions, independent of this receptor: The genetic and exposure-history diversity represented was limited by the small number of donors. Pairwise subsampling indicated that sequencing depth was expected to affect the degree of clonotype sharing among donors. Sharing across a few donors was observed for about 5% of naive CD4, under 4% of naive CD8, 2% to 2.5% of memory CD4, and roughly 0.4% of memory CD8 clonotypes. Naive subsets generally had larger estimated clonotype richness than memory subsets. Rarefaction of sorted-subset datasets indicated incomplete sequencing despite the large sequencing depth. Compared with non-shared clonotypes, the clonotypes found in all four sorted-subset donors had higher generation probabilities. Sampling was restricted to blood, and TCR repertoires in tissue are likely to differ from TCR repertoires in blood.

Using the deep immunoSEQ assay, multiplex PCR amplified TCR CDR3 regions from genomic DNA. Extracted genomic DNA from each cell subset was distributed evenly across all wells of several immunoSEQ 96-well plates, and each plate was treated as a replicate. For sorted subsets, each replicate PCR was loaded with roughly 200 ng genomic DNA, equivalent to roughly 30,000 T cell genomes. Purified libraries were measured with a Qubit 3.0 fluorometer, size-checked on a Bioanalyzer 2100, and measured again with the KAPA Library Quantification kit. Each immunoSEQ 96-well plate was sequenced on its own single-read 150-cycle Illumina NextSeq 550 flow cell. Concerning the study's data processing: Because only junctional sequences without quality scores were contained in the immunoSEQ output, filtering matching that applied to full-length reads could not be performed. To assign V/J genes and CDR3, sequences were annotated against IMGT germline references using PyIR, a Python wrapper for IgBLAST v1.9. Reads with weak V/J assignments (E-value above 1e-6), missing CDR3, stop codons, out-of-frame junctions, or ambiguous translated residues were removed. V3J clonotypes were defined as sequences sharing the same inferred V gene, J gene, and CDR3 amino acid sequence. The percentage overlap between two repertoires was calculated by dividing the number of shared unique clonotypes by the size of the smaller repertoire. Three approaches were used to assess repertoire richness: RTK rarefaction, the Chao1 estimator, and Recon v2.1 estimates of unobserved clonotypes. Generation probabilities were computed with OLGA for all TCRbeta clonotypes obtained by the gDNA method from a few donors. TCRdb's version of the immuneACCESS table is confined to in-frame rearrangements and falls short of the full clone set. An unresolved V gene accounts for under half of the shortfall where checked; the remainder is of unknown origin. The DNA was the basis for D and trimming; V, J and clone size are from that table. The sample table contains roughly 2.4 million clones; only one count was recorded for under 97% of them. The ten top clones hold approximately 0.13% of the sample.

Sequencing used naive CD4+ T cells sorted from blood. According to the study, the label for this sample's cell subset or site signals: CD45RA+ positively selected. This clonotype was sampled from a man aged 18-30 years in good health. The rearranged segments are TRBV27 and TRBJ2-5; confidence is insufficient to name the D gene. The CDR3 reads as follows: CASSLRWETQYF. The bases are TGTGCCAGCAGTTTAAGGTGGGAGACCCAGTACTTC.